This is a list of T cell receptor beta chains from one sample in a study of blood T cell repertoires in COVID-19. The protocol was immunoSEQ multiplex PCR, while the TCRdb copy is restricted to in-frame clones and leaves out a portion. Among some 310,000 clones, more than 75% were seen once, and the ten largest hold 1%. Material: peripheral blood. These receptor sequences come from a man aged 50-60 years with active or convalescent COVID-19. Both conserved end residues are part of each CDR3. The D gene is left open where the match is weak. Not every row has a clone size; where given, it reads once, few, many or a size class.

TGTGCCAGCAGTTTACGTTCCAGGGTAAATTCACCCCTCCACTTT	CASSLRSRVNSPLHF	TRBV28	TRBJ1-6	NA	NA
TGTGCCAGTAGTATAGGGGCATCCTATGGCTACACCTTC	CASSIGASYGYTF	TRBV19	TRBJ1-2	NA	few
TGCGCCAGCAGCCAGTCGACAGAGAACACTGAAGCTTTCTTT	CASSQSTENTEAFF	TRBV4-1	TRBJ1-1	NA	NA
TGTGCCAGCAGTTTCCTTCGGGGGAGGGTAGAAGGGGAGCTGTTTTTT	CASSFLRGRVEGELFF	TRBV28	TRBJ2-2	TRBD2	NA
TGTGCCAGCAGTATCGTCGGGACATTTGAATACGAGCAGTACTTC	CASSIVGTFEYEQYF	TRBV28	TRBJ2-7	NA	NA
TGTGCCAGCAAGACAGGGCCCTATGGCTACACCTTC	CASKTGPYGYTF	TRBV2	TRBJ1-2	TRBD1	NA
TGTGCCAGCTCACCCGGCAGCCCAAGGGGCGAGCAGTACTTC	CASSPGSPRGEQYF	TRBV18	TRBJ2-7	NA	few
TGCGCCAGCAGCTTTGGCCAGGGCAATCAGCCCCAGCATTTT	CASSFGQGNQPQHF	TRBV5-1	TRBJ1-5	NA	NA
TGTGCCTGGAGTGTAGGTAGCGGGTACCAAGAGACCCAGTACTTC	CAWSVGSGYQETQYF	TRBV30	TRBJ2-5	TRBD2	NA
TGTGCCACCAGTGAGCCGGGACAGCAAGAGACCCAGTACTTC	CATSEPGQQETQYF	TRBV24-1	TRBJ2-5	TRBD1	NA
TGTGCCAGCAGCTTAGGGCTAGCGGGGCGGGTTGTCTTC	CASSLGLAGRVVF	TRBV7-9	TRBJ2-1	TRBD2	NA
TGTGCTAGCCGCCGGCAGGTGAACACCGGGGAGCTGTTTTTT	CASRRQVNTGELFF	TRBV28	TRBJ2-2	NA	NA
TGTGCCAGCAGCCCACAGGGACGTGACTATGGCTACACCTTC	CASSPQGRDYGYTF	TRBV6-5	TRBJ1-2	NA	NA
TGTGCCAGCTCACCGAGTGAGAGATCTAACTATGGCTACACCTTC	CASSPSERSNYGYTF	TRBV18	TRBJ1-2	NA	NA
TGCGCCAGCAGCCCCGAGGACAGGGGAGTAGGGGAGCAGTTCTTC	CASSPEDRGVGEQFF	TRBV10-2	TRBJ2-1	TRBD1	NA
TGTGCCAGCAGTGGACGGGGATTGGGCACTGAAGCTTTCTTT	CASSGRGLGTEAFF	TRBV2	TRBJ1-1	NA	few
TGTGCCAGCTCACCACCTTCGGGACAGGCTGGAAACACCATATATTTT	CASSPPSGQAGNTIYF	TRBV18	TRBJ1-3	TRBD1	NA
TGCGCCAGCAGCCCCGACAGGGGGAACTATGGCTACACCTTC	CASSPDRGNYGYTF	TRBV5-1	TRBJ1-2	TRBD1	NA
TGTGCCAGCAGTGATCAGAGCGGGCGACCCTACGAGCAGTACTTC	CASSDQSGRPYEQYF	TRBV6-1	TRBJ2-7	NA	once
TGTGCCAGCAGCCTAGGACAAGATAATTCACCCCTCCACTTT	CASSLGQDNSPLHF	TRBV7-2	TRBJ1-6	NA	NA
TGCGCCAGCAGCCAGGAGGGATCCCAAGAGACCCAGTACTTC	CASSQEGSQETQYF	TRBV5-1	TRBJ2-5	NA	NA
TGTGCCAGCAGCCCTGGACAGGGGCGACATAGCAATCAGCCCCAGCATTTT	CASSPGQGRHSNQPQHF	TRBV27	TRBJ1-5	TRBD1	NA
TGTGCCAGCAGTCGACAGGTCCGTAGGTCTGAAGCTTTCTTT	CASSRQVRRSEAFF	TRBV6-5	TRBJ1-1	NA	NA
TGTGCCAGGCCCAGACTCGTCCTCTGGAGCTCCTACAATGAGCAGTTCTTC	CARPRLVLWSSYNEQFF	TRBV21-1	TRBJ2-1	NA	once
TGTGCCAGCAGTTTAATAGGACAGGTGCAGTTCTTC	CASSLIGQVQFF	TRBV27	TRBJ2-1	TRBD1	NA
TGTGCCTGGACGGGACAGTCGGGCGGCTACACCTTC	CAWTGQSGGYTF	TRBV30	TRBJ1-2	TRBD1	NA
TGCAGCGTTGGAGGAGGGAGCACAGATACGCAGTATTTT	CSVGGGSTDTQYF	TRBV29-1	TRBJ2-3	NA	many
TGTGCCAGCAGCTTAAAATCGACAGGACTCACAGATACGCAGTATTTT	CASSLKSTGLTDTQYF	TRBV5-4	TRBJ2-3	NA	NA
TGTGCCAGCAGCTTGTGGGCGGGAGGGTACAATGAGCAGTTCTTC	CASSLWAGGYNEQFF	TRBV11-2	TRBJ2-1	TRBD2	NA
TGTGCCCGACAGGGACACCGGGGGAACAACAACTATGGCTACACCTTC	CARQGHRGNNNYGYTF	TRBV30	TRBJ1-2	TRBD1	NA
TGTGCCAGTAGGGGCCCGGGACAGGGGGATGAAAAACTGTTTTTT	CASRGPGQGDEKLFF	TRBV19	TRBJ1-4	TRBD1	NA
TGTGCCAGCAGCCAAGTCCCGGACAGCCAAGAGACCCAGTACTTC	CASSQVPDSQETQYF	TRBV3-1/TRBV3-2	TRBJ2-5	NA	few
TGTGCCAGCAGCTTCGGGGGGGGCGAGACCCAGTACTTC	CASSFGGGETQYF	TRBV7-9	TRBJ2-5	TRBD2	NA
TGTGCCAGCAGTTTATCCCCCACAGGGGTCCGCACTGAAGCTTTCTTT	CASSLSPTGVRTEAFF	TRBV28	TRBJ1-1	TRBD1	NA
TGTGCCAGCAGCCGGATAGATGACAGGGAGCAGTTCTTC	CASSRIDDREQFF	TRBV27	TRBJ2-1	NA	NA
TGTGCCAGCAGGCACAGACAGAATTCACCCCTCCACTTT	CASRHRQNSPLHF	TRBV6-5	TRBJ1-6	NA	NA
TGCGCCAGCAGCTTTGGACCGGGGAACTACGAGCAGTACTTC	CASSFGPGNYEQYF	TRBV5-1	TRBJ2-7	NA	NA
TGTGCCAGCAGCCTAATGGGACAGGGAGGATTCCAAGAGACCCAGTACTTC	CASSLMGQGGFQETQYF	TRBV27	TRBJ2-5	TRBD1	once
TGTGCTAGTGGACAGGGGGTCAGAAATACGCAGTATTTT	CASGQGVRNTQYF	TRBV12-5	TRBJ2-3	TRBD1	NA
TGTGCCAGCTCATGGGACAGGGGTAATTCACCCCTCCACTTT	CASSWDRGNSPLHF	TRBV18	TRBJ1-6	TRBD1	NA
TGTGCCAGCTCACCACCGTCAGGGAATTCACCCCTCCACTTT	CASSPPSGNSPLHF	TRBV18	TRBJ1-6	NA	NA
TGTGCCAGCAGCGGAGCGACGAACACCGGGGAGCTGTTTTTT	CASSGATNTGELFF	TRBV9	TRBJ2-2	NA	NA
TGTGCCAGCAGCTCCATTGGACAGGGTTCCTACAATGAGCAGTTCTTC	CASSSIGQGSYNEQFF	TRBV7-3	TRBJ2-1	TRBD1	once
TGTGCCAGCAGTTCGAGCGCCCGGCCGGACACTGAAGCTTTCTTT	CASSSSARPDTEAFF	TRBV6-5	TRBJ1-1	NA	NA
TGTGCCAGCAGTTACGAGGACAGTTATAATTCACCCCTCCACTTT	CASSYEDSYNSPLHF	TRBV6-5	TRBJ1-6	NA	NA
TGTGCCAGCAGCTTAGGTGGGAGCTCTGGAAACACCATATATTTT	CASSLGGSSGNTIYF	TRBV7-2	TRBJ1-3	NA	once
TGTGCCTGGAGATCCGGGACTAGCGGGAGGACGACTTACAATGAGCAGTTCTTC	CAWRSGTSGRTTYNEQFF	TRBV30	TRBJ2-1	TRBD2	NA
TGTGCCAGCAGCGCCAGGGGGCGGGATACGCAGTATTTT	CASSARGRDTQYF	TRBV5-8	TRBJ2-3	TRBD1	NA
TGTGCCAGCAGTCTGACTAGCGGGACCTACGAGCAGTACTTC	CASSLTSGTYEQYF	TRBV28	TRBJ2-7	TRBD2	NA
TGTGCCTCTTCACAGGGGAACGTTGAAAAACTGTTTTTT	CASSQGNVEKLFF	TRBV5-8	TRBJ1-4	TRBD1	NA
TGTGCCAGCACCCGTAGCCCTGCAACTAATGAAAAACTGTTTTTT	CASTRSPATNEKLFF	TRBV9	TRBJ1-4	NA	NA
TGTGCCAGCAATCAGGGGGGGAACACTGAAGCTTTCTTT	CASNQGGNTEAFF	TRBV9	TRBJ1-1	TRBD1	NA
TGTGCCAGCAGCCAAGGGGGGGGCAGGGGAAGTGGCTACACCTTC	CASSQGGGRGSGYTF	TRBV3-1/TRBV3-2	TRBJ1-2	NA	once